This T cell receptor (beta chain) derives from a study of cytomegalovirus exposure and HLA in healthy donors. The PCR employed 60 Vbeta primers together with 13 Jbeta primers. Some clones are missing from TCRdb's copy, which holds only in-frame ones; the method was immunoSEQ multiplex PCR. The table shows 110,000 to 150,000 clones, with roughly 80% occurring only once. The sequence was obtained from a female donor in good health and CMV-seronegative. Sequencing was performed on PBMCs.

As DNA, the CDR3 is TGTGCCAGCAGCCCGACAGGGGGTGGCACAGATACGCAGTATTTT. Protein sequence: CASSPTGGGTDTQYF. The chain links TRBV7-9 to TRBJ2-3, with TRBD1 identical over 9 bases. The CDR3 is made up of 15 amino acids. V lost 5 bases to trimming and J lost 1 base; unmatched junction nucleotides: 4. The germline V gene has CDR1 SEHNR and CDR2 FQNEAQ (reference sequence).